This T cell receptor beta chain was observed in a study of siplizumab effects on memory and regulatory T cells. A note on this clone: The antigen is unknown.

Study results and limitations: Fewer alloreactive sequences mapped to unstimulated CD4+ memory cells under siplizumab.

Only in-frame clones appear in the TCRdb table, and some are missing; sequencing was by immunoSEQ multiplex PCR. This table holds 100,000 or so clones, 94% found once. The TCR was taken from a human donor in good health. The sample taken for sequencing was non-Treg CD4+ T cells sorted from blood.

The CDR3 coding sequence is TGTGCCAGCAATCGGTTGGCCACCGGGGAGCTGTTTTTT. Translated: CASNRLATGELFF. The V gene is TRBV6-1, the J gene TRBJ2-2; D uncertain. Germline CDR1 is MNHNS and CDR2 is SASEGT. This CDR3 is built from 13 residues. V was pared by 7 bases and J by 4 bases, with 10 bases between.